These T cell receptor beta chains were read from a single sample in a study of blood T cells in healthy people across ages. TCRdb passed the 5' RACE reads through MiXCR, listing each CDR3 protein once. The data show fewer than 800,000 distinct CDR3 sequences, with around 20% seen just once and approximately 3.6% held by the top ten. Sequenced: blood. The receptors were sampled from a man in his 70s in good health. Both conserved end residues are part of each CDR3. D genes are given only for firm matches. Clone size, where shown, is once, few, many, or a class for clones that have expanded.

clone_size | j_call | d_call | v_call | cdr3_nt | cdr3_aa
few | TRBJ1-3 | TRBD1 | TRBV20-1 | TGCAGTGCTCAGGACAGGGGTGGGGCTGGAAACACCATATATTTT | CSAQDRGGAGNTIYF
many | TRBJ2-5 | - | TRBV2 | TGTGCCAGCAGTGACGTCCGAGAGACCCAGTACTTC | CASSDVRETQYF
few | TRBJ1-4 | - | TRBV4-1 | TGCGCCAGCAGCCAAGTACCGATGGGTGAAAAACTGTTTTTT | CASSQVPMGEKLFF
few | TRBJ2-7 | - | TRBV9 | TGTGCCAGCAGCTCTAGCTTGGAATGGGACGAGCAGTACTTC | CASSSSLEWDEQYF
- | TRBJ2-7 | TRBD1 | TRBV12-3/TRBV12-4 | TGTGCCAGCAGCTTGGGACGGACAGGTTCCAGCTCCTACGAGCAGTACTTC | CASSLGRTGSSSYEQYF
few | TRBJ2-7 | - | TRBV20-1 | TGCAGTGCTAGAGATTGGGAGGCCTCCTACGAGCAGTACTTC | CSARDWEASYEQYF
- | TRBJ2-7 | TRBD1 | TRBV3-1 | TGTGCCAGCAGCCTTCAGGGGGCCTGCGAGCAGTACTTC | CASSLQGACEQYF
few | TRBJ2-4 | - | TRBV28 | TGTGCCAGCAGCAAGGACATAGCCAAAAACATTCAGTACTTC | CASSKDIAKNIQYF
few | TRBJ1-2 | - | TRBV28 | TGTGCCAGCAGTTTATCCGGGACATATCCCGTCTATGGCTACACCTTC | CASSLSGTYPVYGYTF
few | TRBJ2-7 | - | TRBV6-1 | TGTGCCAGCAGTGAATTGGCAGGGAAGTACGAGCAGTACTTC | CASSELAGKYEQYF
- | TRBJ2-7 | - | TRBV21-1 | TGTGCCAGCAGCAAAGTTGGGGGAGGGCCCAAGTACGAGCAGTACTTC | CASSKVGGGPKYEQYF
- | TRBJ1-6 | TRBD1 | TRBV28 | TGTGCCAGCAGCCCTAGACAGGGGAGAAGTCCTACTTCACCCCTCCACTTT | CASSPRQGRSPTSPLHF
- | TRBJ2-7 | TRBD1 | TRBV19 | TGTGCCAGTAGTACAGCGGACAGGGCACCTTACGAGCAGTACTTC | CASSTADRAPYEQYF
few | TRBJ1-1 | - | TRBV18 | TGTGCCAGCTCACCATCCGGTCAGGGAGCTTTCTTT | CASSPSGQGAFF
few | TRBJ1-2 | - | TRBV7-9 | TGTGCCTGCAGCTCGATAACAGGGAACCCTGGCTACACCTTC | CACSSITGNPGYTF
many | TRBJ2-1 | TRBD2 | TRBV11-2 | TGTGCCAGCAGCAATAGCGGGAGGGCCAATGAGCAGTTCTTC | CASSNSGRANEQFF
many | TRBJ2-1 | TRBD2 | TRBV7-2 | TGTGCCAGCAGCTTAGCCCCCACCCCCGGGACTACATACAATGAGCAGTTCTTC | CASSLAPTPGTTYNEQFF
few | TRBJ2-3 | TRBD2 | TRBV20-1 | TGCAGTGCTAGACGACTAGCTAGGACAGATACGCAGTATTTT | CSARRLARTDTQYF
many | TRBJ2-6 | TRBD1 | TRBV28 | TGTGCCAGCAGCACAGGGGCTGGGGCCAACGTCCTGACTTTC | CASSTGAGANVLTF
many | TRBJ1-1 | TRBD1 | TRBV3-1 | TGTGCCAGCTCACAGGGACAGGGGAACACTGAAGCTTTCTTT | CASSQGQGNTEAFF
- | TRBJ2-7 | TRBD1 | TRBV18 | TGTGCCAGCTCACTCCCCGGGACAGGGAAGAACGAGCAGTACTTC | CASSLPGTGKNEQYF
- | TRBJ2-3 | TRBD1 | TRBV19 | TGTGCCAGTAGTGGCCGGGACAGGAGCACAGATACGCAGTATTTT | CASSGRDRSTDTQYF
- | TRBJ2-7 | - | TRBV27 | TGTGCCAGCAGTTTATATTCCGCGGGGCCCTACGAGCAGTACTTC | CASSLYSAGPYEQYF
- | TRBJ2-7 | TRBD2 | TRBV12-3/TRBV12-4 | TGTGCCAGCAGTCAAGGACTAGATTCTGTTGAGTCCTACGAGCAGTACTTC | CASSQGLDSVESYEQYF
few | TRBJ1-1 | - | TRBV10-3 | TGTGCCATCAGTGAGTCGGATCGGATGAACACTGAAGCTTTCTTT | CAISESDRMNTEAFF
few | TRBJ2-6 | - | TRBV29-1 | TGCAGCGTCTCAACAGGGTCTGGGGCCAACGTCCTGACTTTC | CSVSTGSGANVLTF
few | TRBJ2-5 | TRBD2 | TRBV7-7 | TGTGCCAGCAGCTTAGATTTCGCGGGAGTAGGAGAGACCCAGTACTTC | CASSLDFAGVGETQYF
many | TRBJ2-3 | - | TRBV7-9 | TGTGCCAGCATCCTAATGGATACGCAGTATTTT | CASILMDTQYF
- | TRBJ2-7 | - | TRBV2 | TGTGCCAGCAGATCCGGGACATCTACCTACGAGCAGTACTTC | CASRSGTSTYEQYF
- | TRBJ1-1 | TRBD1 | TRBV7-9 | TGTGCCAGCAGCTTAGAGGGGACAGGGACTGAAGCTTTCTTT | CASSLEGTGTEAFF
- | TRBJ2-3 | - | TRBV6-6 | TGTGCCAGCAGTTACGGCCTAGCGGAGGGGGAAGATACGCAGTATTTT | CASSYGLAEGEDTQYF
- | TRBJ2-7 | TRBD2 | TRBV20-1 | TGCAATGCGCCACTAGCGGGATCCTACGAGCAGTACTTC | CNAPLAGSYEQYF
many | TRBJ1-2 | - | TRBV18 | TGTGCCAGCAGTCCCGACGGAAACTATGGCTACACCTTC | CASSPDGNYGYTF
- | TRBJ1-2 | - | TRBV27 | TGTGCCAGCAGTTTATCATCGGACGGGGTTGGCTACACCTTC | CASSLSSDGVGYTF
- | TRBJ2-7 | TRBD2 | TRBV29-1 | TGCAGCGTCGGACTAGCGGGAGGTGACTACGAGCAGTACTTC | CSVGLAGGDYEQYF
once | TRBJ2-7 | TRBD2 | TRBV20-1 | TGCAGTGCTGGCGGGGCGGGAGGATCCTACGAGCAGTACTTC | CSAGGAGGSYEQYF
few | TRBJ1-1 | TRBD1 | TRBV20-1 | TGCAGTGCAACTGACAGGGCGAACACTGAAGCTTTCTTT | CSATDRANTEAFF
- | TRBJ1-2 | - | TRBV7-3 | TGTGCCAGCAGCTTAGGCCCCACCCCCGGGGGAGGCTACACCTTC | CASSLGPTPGGGYTF
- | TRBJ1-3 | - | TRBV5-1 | TGCGCCAGTCGACAAAGTGAGAACTCTGGAAACACCATATATTTT | CASRQSENSGNTIYF
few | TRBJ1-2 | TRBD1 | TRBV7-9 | TGTGCCAGCAGCTCTCCCCTTTCCAGGGGGAAGTATGGCTACACCTTC | CASSSPLSRGKYGYTF
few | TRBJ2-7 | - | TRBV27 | TGTGCCAGCAGTTTCGGAAGGGGGGTCTCCTACGAGCAGTACTTC | CASSFGRGVSYEQYF
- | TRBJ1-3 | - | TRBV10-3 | TGTGCCATCAGTGGAGCAGGCTCTGGAAACACCATATATTTT | CAISGAGSGNTIYF
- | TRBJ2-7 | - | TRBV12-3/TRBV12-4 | TGTGCCAGCAGCCCCGCCCTTGTGTGGCAGTACTTC | CASSPALVWQYF
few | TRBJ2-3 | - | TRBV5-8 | TGTGCCAGCAGCTTGATCCTAGCGCAAACAGATACGCAGTATTTT | CASSLILAQTDTQYF
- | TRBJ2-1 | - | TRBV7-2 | TGTGTCAGCAGCTTATCCGGATCACCATACAATGAGAAGTTCTTC | CVSSLSGSPYNEKFF
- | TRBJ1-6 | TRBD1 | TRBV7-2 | TGTGCCAGCAGCGGGGACAGGGCGTTTACCCTCCACTTT | CASSGDRAFTLHF
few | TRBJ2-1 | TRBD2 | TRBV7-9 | TGTGCCAGCAGCCCGGACCGGACTAGCCTGTTCTTC | CASSPDRTSLFF
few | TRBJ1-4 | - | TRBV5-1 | TGCGCCAGCAAATCCACGTCTGATGAAAAACTGTTTTTT | CASKSTSDEKLFF
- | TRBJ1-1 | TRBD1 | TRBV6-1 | TGTGCCAGCAGTGAGATGTTTACAGGGGGTGTCACTGAAGCTTTCTTT | CASSEMFTGGVTEAFF
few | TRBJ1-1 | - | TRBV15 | TGTGCCACCAGCAGAGATCCGGGCCGAGACACTGAAGCTTTCTTT | CATSRDPGRDTEAFF
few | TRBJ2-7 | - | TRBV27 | TGTGCCAGCCAGGGGACGGTACGCGAGCAGTACTTC | CASQGTVREQYF
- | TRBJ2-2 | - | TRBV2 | TGTGCCAGCAACAGGGATGGGACCGGGGAGCTGTTTTTT | CASNRDGTGELFF
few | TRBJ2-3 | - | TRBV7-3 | TGTGCCAGCAACCGTACAGATACGCAGTATTTT | CASNRTDTQYF
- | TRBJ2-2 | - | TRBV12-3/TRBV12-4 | TGTGCCAGCAGTTTAGGGGGGCCCCTAGGCGGGGAGCTGTTTTTT | CASSLGGPLGGELFF
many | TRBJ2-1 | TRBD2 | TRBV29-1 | TGCAGCGTTGAAGGGACTAGCGGGAGGTACAATGAGCAGTTCTTC | CSVEGTSGRYNEQFF
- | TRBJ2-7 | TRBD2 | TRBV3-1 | TGTGCCAGCAGCCAACGAGCGGGAGGGCGTCTAGACTACGAGCAGTACTTC | CASSQRAGGRLDYEQYF
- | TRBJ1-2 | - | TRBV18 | TGTGCCAGCTCACCACCGGCAGATAACTATGGCTACACCTTC | CASSPPADNYGYTF
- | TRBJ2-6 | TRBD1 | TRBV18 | TGTGCCAGCTCACCACCAAGGACAGGTTTTACCTCTGGGGCCAACGTCCTGACTTTC | CASSPPRTGFTSGANVLTF
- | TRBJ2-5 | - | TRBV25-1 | TGTGCCAGCAGTCCCTCGGCAAGAGTAGAGACCCAGTACTTC | CASSPSARVETQYF